Listed here are 19 T cell receptor beta chains from one sample, sequenced in a study of CD8+ T cells in alopecia areata. Extraction and reverse transcription of RNA yielded cDNA as the sequencing template. The method was immunoSEQ multiplex PCR; TCRdb's version includes in-frame clones alone and lacks a portion of them. The table lists roughly 120,000 clones, roughly two fifths of them singletons. The specimen sequenced was CD4+ T cells sorted from blood. The receptors were sampled from a human donor with alopecia areata.

This clone has more than one count but fewer than ten. V is TRBV29-1 and J is TRBJ2-5, with D unresolved. Germline V gene data show CDR1 as SQVTM and CDR2 as ANQGSEA. The V end lost 5 bases, the J end lost 1 base, and 14 bases lay between the germline ends. This CDR3 has 14 amino acids. The CDR3 is CSVPSHTLQETQYF. DNA for the CDR3: TGCAGCGTTCCTTCCCACACCCTCCAAGAGACCCAGTACTTC.

The chain carries TRBV25-1 and TRBJ2-1; D is possibly TRBD1 (6 bases). Germline V lookup: CDR1 MGHDK, CDR2 SYGVNS. The CDR3 is made up of 11 amino acids. V lost 0 bases to trimming and J lost 13 bases, with 7 bases between them. The CDR3 coding sequence is TGTGCCAGCAGTGAATACAGGGGACAGTTCTTC. It codes for CASSEYRGQFF.

The table lists this clone with a few counts. The chain recombines TRBV6-4 with TRBJ1-2, with 7 bases matching TRBD1. V lost 2 bases to trimming and J lost 2 bases; unmatched junction nucleotides: 5. Germline CDR1 MRHNA, CDR2 SNTAGT. There are 15 residues in the CDR3. For the CDR3, the DNA is TGTGCCAGCAGTGACCGCGTGACAGGGAACTATGGCTACACCTTC. It yields the protein CASSDRVTGNYGYTF.

This clone turned up a few times. This CDR3 is also generated by other DNA sequences in the sample. The J gene is TRBJ2-5, the V gene TRBV29-1; no reliable D call. Per germline, CDR1 SQVTM and CDR2 ANQGSEA. CDR3 size: 12 residues. The ends were cut back, 3 bases at V and 4 bases at J, with 9 bases in the middle. The chain's CDR3 is CSVDSGGETQYF. DNA for the CDR3: TGCAGCGTTGACTCGGGTGGAGAGACCCAGTACTTC.

The sample holds one count of this clone. V and J are TRBV11-2 and TRBJ2-6; D is uncertain. Germline lookup yields CDR1 SGHAT and CDR2 FQNNGV. The V end lost 1 base, the J end lost 2 bases, and 3 bases lay between the germline ends. This CDR3 region has 14 residues. The CDR3 here is CASSLVAGANVLTF. Written as DNA, the CDR3 is TGTGCCAGCAGCTTAGTGGCTGGGGCCAACGTCCTGACTTTC.

In its sample, this clone was seen a few times. The genes are TRBV29-1 and TRBJ2-2; 8 nucleotides match TRBD1. CDR1 and CDR2 (germline): SQVTM, ANQGSEA. V was pared by 7 bases and J by 1 base, with 5 bases of the junction left unmatched. The CDR3 sequence is 14 residues long. CDR3 in DNA: TGCAGCGCGTGGACAGGGATGAACACCGGGGAGCTGTTTTTT. It codes for CSAWTGMNTGELFF.

The chain employs TRBV9 and TRBJ2-5; weak D call: TRBD2 (5 bases). V lost 3 bases and J 5 bases, leaving 8 bases between the germline ends. There are 12 residues in the CDR3. CDR1 SGDLS and CDR2 YYNGEE come from the germline V gene. CDR3 sequence: CASSARGETQYF. CDR3 in DNA: TGTGCCAGCAGCGCTCGAGGGGAGACCCAGTACTTC.

This clone was observed once. The same CDR3 also results from other DNA sequences found in this sample. This chain connects TRBV4-3 to TRBJ1-5, with 9 bases aligning to TRBD1. V dropped 0 bases and J dropped 5; count of bases not matched to a gene: 2. Germline V gene data show CDR1 as LGHNA and CDR2 as YSLEER. The CDR3 has 15 residues. CDR3 sequence (DNA): TGCGCCAGCAGCCAAGAGGGACAGGGAGATCAGCCCCAGCATTTT. This sequence encodes CASSQEGQGDQPQHF.

This sequence joins TRBV9 and TRBJ2-3; no clear D gene. The CDR3 consists of 13 residues. With 4 bases removed from V and 1 base from J, the gap between germline ends came to 7 bases. The germline V gene has CDR1 SGDLS and CDR2 YYNGEE. This CDR3 is CASSPGGTDTQYF. Here the CDR3 DNA reads TGTGCCAGCAGCCCCGGAGGCACAGATACGCAGTATTTT.

The chain employs TRBV30 and TRBJ2-7; D is perhaps TRBD2 (6 bases). V dropped 8 bases and J dropped 3 bases, with 11 bases sitting between them. The CDR3 totals 11 residues. Germline V CDR1 and CDR2: GTSNPN, SVGIG (reference sequence). The CDR3 bases are TGTGCCGCCGGGGGACGCTACGAGCAGTACTTC. As protein: CAAGGRYEQYF.

The chain carries TRBV19 and TRBJ2-3; 7 nucleotides align to TRBD2. Germline CDR1 LNHDA, CDR2 SQIVND (reference sequence). The CDR3 is made up of 15 amino acids. The V gene end was trimmed by 5 bases and the J gene end by 0 bases; junction bases not matched to a gene: 5. The CDR3 spells CASSRGSLSTDTQYF. The DNA of the CDR3 is TGTGCCAGTAGTCGCGGGAGCCTTAGCACAGATACGCAGTATTTT.

The chain is built from TRBV6-5 and TRBJ2-1; 9 bases align to TRBD2. Looked up from germline, CDR1 is MNHEY and CDR2 is SVGAGI. V shed 5 bases, J shed 4 bases, and the junction held 6 bases outside the gene matches. The CDR3 length is 15 residues. The CDR3 DNA follows: TGTGCCAGCAGTACCGGGACTAGCAGTTACAATGAGCAGTTCTTC. Protein: CASSTGTSSYNEQFF.

In this sample, this clone turned up a few times. The rearrangement links TRBV2 to TRBJ2-5, with D perhaps TRBD1 (6 bases). CDR1 SNHLY and CDR2 FYNNEI come from the germline V gene. This CDR3 has 11 residues. Trimming removed 5 bases from V and 5 bases from J, with 6 bases in between. CDR3 loop: CASSTGETQYF. In DNA, the CDR3 is TGTGCCAGCAGTACAGGGGAGACCCAGTACTTC.

The CDR3 is CSVAIERFYGYTF. CDR3 DNA: TGCAGCGTTGCAATAGAACGATTCTATGGCTACACCTTC. V gene TRBV29-1 combines with J gene TRBJ1-2; D remains ambiguous. The CDR3 has 13 residues. Germline V gene data show CDR1 as SQVTM and CDR2 as ANQGSEA. V shed 4 bases and J shed 4 bases, with 13 bases lying between them. Together with reference TRBV29-1 and TRBJ1-2, the CDR3 gives the full variable domain: SAVISQKPSRDICQRGTSLTIQCQVDSQVTMMFWYRQQPGQSLTLIATANQGSEATYESGFVIDKFPISRPNLTFSTLTVSNMSPEDSSIYLCSVAIERFYGYTFGSGTRLTVV.

The CDR3 loop reads CASSTGLAGATDTQYF. In DNA form, the CDR3 reads TGTGCCAGCAGCACGGGACTAGCGGGGGCCACAGATACGCAGTATTTT. The rearrangement joins TRBV7-3 to TRBJ2-3, with TRBD2 identical over 14 bases. V was clipped by 5 bases and J by 2 bases; unmatched bases: 3. This CDR3 comprises 16 residues. The germline gives CDR1 SGHTA, CDR2 FQGTGA.

The gene calls are TRBV7-9 and TRBJ2-3; D is ambiguous. CDR1 and CDR2 from the germline V gene are SEHNR and FQNEAQ (reference sequence). The CDR3 extends over 16 amino acids. V was cut by 3 bases and J by 2 bases, with 15 bases left in between. CDR3 sequence: CASSFELPGLTDTQYF. CDR3 in DNA: TGTGCCAGCAGCTTTGAACTACCGGGCCTCACAGATACGCAGTATTTT.

The sample holds a few counts of this clone. This chain connects TRBV7-9 to TRBJ1-2, with no clear D. Looked up from germline, CDR1 is SEHNR and CDR2 is FQNEAQ (reference sequence). The V and J ends lost 2 bases and 8 bases respectively, with 18 bases between them. The CDR3 loop spans 15 amino acids. CDR3 in DNA: TGTGCCAGCAGCTTATTTACGTTTGCGGACGGAGGCTACACCTTC. Its protein is CASSLFTFADGGYTF. The full variable domain, its missing parts supplied by reference TRBV7-9 and TRBJ1-2, is DTGVSQNPRHKITKRGQNVTFRCDPISEHNRLYWYRQTLGQGPEFLTYFQNEAQLEKSRLLSDRFSAERPKGSFSTLEIQRTEQGDSAMYLCASSLFTFADGGYTFGSGTRLTVV.

This rearrangement joins TRBV7-9 to TRBJ2-3; no firm D call. With 5 bases removed from V and 4 bases from J, the gap between germline ends came to 10 bases. Germline V CDR1 and CDR2: SEHNR, FQNEAQ (reference sequence). The CDR3 sequence is 13 residues long. CDR3 sequence (DNA): TGTGCCAGCAGCCAAAATTTGGCAGATACGCAGTATTTT. As protein: CASSQNLADTQYF.

In its sample, this clone was seen a few times. CDR3 DNA: TGTGCCAGCAGTTCTAAGGGGGTTAGCGGCCCCCCCTACGAGCAGTACTTC. Residues: CASSSKGVSGPPYEQYF. This chain connects TRBV27 to TRBJ2-7; D may correspond to TRBD1 or TRBD2 (6 bases each). V lost 4 bases, J lost 2 bases, and 21 bases lay in between. The CDR3 extends over 17 amino acids. Germline CDR1 is MNHEY and CDR2 is SMNVEV (reference sequence).